The clone carrying this TCR beta chain was seen a handful of times. The antigen remains undetermined. This sample was included in a study of identical twins. TCRdb called the 5' RACE reads again in MiXCR, with one record for every CDR3 protein. The sample consists of a few hundred thousand distinct CDR3 sequences, approximately 13% of them appearing once. Study-wide findings and caveats: Modelling approaches yielded underestimates of out-of-frame TCR alpha sharing between monozygotic twins. Beta clonotypes that were abundant in cord blood contained fewer insertions, a pattern absent from memory repertoires. Invariant cells of the MAIT and iNKT types might have partly distorted the zero-insertion analyses.

The CDR3 extends over 13 amino acids. Trimming took 10 bases from V and 7 from J; bases not matched to a gene: 7. Per the germline V gene, CDR1 is SEHNR and CDR2 is FQNEAQ (reference sequence). The sample was also linked to a second study, of yellow fever vaccine responses in identical twins.

This receptor was taken from a woman younger than 30 in good health. V usage is TRBV7-9 and J usage is TRBJ1-4; 9 bases align to TRBD1. Sequencing input: CD8+ T cells sorted from blood. The CDR3 is CAIQQGAREKLFF. The CDR3 region has the DNA TGTGCCATCCAACAGGGGGCACGTGAAAAACTGTTTTTT. The whole variable domain, filled in from reference TRBV7-9 and TRBJ1-4, reads DTGVSQNPRHKITKRGQNVTFRCDPISEHNRLYWYRQTLGQGPEFLTYFQNEAQLEKSRLLSDRFSAERPKGSFSTLEIQRTEQGDSAMYLCAIQQGAREKLFFGSGTQLSVL.